These 8 T cell receptor beta chains came from one sample sequenced in a study of cytomegalovirus exposure and HLA in healthy donors. The PCR employed 60 Vbeta primers together with 13 Jbeta primers. Sequencing used immunoSEQ multiplex PCR; TCRdb keeps in-frame clones, though not all of them. This sample carries 130,000 or so clones, under 70% of them seen once, and the ten largest clones take around 6%. Sequencing was done on a sample of PBMCs. The origin of the receptors is a woman between 55 and 75 years old in good health and CMV-seronegative.

The DNA for the CDR3 is TGTGCCAGCAGCTCACAGGGAGACGGAAACACCATATATTTT. It translates to CASSSQGDGNTIYF. V and J are TRBV5-6 and TRBJ1-3; D may be TRBD1 (6 bases). CDR1 and CDR2 (germline): SGHDT, YYEEEE. The CDR3 contains 14 residues. Trimming left V 3 bases short and J 4 bases short, with 11 bases between.

A single count supports this clone. The chain links TRBV2 to TRBJ2-6; 7 nucleotides match TRBD2. J lost 3 bases, V lost 6 bases, and 5 bases had no gene match. Germline loops: CDR1 SNHLY, CDR2 FYNNEI. The CDR3 is made up of 15 amino acids. For the CDR3, the DNA is TGTGCCAGCAGACCGACTAGCCTTGGGGCCAACGTCCTGACTTTC. Amino acids: CASRPTSLGANVLTF.

The chain is built from TRBV7-3 and TRBJ2-1; 12 bases fit TRBD2. Germline lookup yields CDR1 SGHTA and CDR2 FQGTGA. V was clipped by 4 bases and J by 2 bases; unmatched bases: 6. CDR3 length: 17 amino acids. The CDR3 sequence: CASSSRLAGATYNEQFF. The CDR3 DNA sequence: TGTGCCAGCAGCTCAAGACTAGCGGGGGCCACCTACAATGAGCAGTTCTTC.

This chain uses TRBV5-1 with TRBJ2-2; D remains ambiguous. This CDR3 contains 15 residues. Germline V gives CDR1 SGHRS, CDR2 YFSETQ. Between the trimmed V and J ends, which lost 5 bases and 5 bases, there was a span of 16 bases. The CDR3 nucleotides are TGCGCCAGCAGAGCGACCCCCTCGTCAACCGGGGAGCTGTTTTTT. This translates into CASRATPSSTGELFF.

This clone is a singleton in its sample. The chain couples TRBV19 to TRBJ2-1; D might be TRBD1 (6 bases). Germline V gives CDR1 LNHDA, CDR2 SQIVND (reference sequence). V lost 5 bases and J 0 bases, leaving 11 bases between the germline ends. The CDR3 loop spans 15 amino acids. CDR3 nucleotide sequence: TGTGCCAGTAGTGTTGACAGGAGCTCCTACAATGAGCAGTTCTTC. Translating gives CASSVDRSSYNEQFF.

With regard to this clone: A far larger clone is just one base off, so this is likely a read error. The sample has other DNA sequences that encode this CDR3 too. The rearrangement joins TRBV5-5 to TRBJ2-7; D unresolved. The CDR3 sequence is 11 residues long. The ends were cut back, 2 bases at V and 3 bases at J, with 3 bases in the middle. Germline-derived CDR1 and CDR2 are SGHKS and YYEKEE (reference sequence). The CDR3 protein is CASSFNYEQYF. The CDR3 DNA is TGTGCCAGCAGCTTCAACTACGAGCAGTACTTC.

The rearrangement links TRBV5-6 to TRBJ1-2; D is unresolved. Per germline, CDR1 SGHDT and CDR2 YYEEEE. The V end was cut by 2 bases, the J end by 4 bases, with 15 bases between. The CDR3 has 15 residues. The CDR3 nucleotides are TGTGCCAGCAGCTTTTCGGGGATCGGGGTCTATGGCTACACCTTC. Translated, it gives CASSFSGIGVYGYTF.

V and J are TRBV5-1 and TRBJ2-1; the match to TRBD2 covers 8 bases. The germline V gene has CDR1 SGHRS and CDR2 YFSETQ. This CDR3 has 15 amino acids. J lost 10 bases, V lost 0 bases, and 9 bases had no gene match. The CDR3 bases are TGCGCCAGCAGCTTGGAACTAGCGGTCTATGGGGAGCAGTTCTTC. Its translation is CASSLELAVYGEQFF.